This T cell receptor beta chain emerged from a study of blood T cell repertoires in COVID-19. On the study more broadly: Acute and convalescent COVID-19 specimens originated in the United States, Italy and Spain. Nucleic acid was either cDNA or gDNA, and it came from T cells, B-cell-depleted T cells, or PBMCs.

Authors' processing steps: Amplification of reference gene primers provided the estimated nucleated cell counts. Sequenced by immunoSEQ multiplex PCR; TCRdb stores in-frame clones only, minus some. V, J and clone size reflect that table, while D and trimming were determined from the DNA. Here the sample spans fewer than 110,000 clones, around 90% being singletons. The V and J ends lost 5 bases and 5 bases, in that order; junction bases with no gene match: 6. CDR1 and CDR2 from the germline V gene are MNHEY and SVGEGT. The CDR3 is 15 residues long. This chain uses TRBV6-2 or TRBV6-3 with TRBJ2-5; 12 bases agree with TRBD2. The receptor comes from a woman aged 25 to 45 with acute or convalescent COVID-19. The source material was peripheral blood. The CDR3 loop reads CASSAHTSGRETQYF. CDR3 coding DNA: TGTGCCAGCAGTGCCCACACTAGCGGGAGGGAGACCCAGTACTTC.